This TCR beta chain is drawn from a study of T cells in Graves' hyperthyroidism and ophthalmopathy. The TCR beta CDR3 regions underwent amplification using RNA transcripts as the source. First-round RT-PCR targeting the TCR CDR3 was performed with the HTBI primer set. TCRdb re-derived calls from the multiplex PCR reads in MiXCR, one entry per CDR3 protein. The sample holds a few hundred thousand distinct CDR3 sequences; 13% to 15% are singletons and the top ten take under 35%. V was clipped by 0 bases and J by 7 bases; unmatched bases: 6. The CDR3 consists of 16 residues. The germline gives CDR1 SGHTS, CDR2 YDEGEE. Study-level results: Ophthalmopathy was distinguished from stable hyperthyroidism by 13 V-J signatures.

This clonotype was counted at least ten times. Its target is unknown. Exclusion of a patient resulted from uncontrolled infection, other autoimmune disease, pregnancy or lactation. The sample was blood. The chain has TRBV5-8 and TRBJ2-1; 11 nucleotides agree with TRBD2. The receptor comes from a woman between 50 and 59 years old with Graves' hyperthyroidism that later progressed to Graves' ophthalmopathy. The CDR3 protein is CASSLDLAGGGNEQFF. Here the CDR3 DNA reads TGTGCCAGCAGCTTGGATCTAGCGGGAGGAGGTAATGAGCAGTTCTTC.